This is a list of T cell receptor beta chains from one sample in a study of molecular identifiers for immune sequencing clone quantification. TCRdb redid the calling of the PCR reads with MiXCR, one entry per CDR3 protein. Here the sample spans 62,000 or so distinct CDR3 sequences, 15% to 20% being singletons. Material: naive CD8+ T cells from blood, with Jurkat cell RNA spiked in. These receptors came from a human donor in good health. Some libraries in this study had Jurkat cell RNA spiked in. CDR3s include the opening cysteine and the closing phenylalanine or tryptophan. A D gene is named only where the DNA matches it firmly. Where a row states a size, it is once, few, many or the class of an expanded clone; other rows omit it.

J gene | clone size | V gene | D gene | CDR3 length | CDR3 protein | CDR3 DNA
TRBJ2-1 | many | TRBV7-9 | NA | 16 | CASSPREGRTYNEQFF | TGTGCCAGCAGCCCCCGGGAAGGGAGGACCTACAATGAGCAGTTCTTC
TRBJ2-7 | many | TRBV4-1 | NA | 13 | CASSHQVGYEQYF | TGCGCCAGCAGCCACCAAGTGGGCTACGAGCAGTACTTC
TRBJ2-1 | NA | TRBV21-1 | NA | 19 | CASSIGGPGVTGFSDEQFF | TGTGCCAGCAGCATTGGGGGTCCGGGAGTGACTGGTTTTTCCGATGAGCAGTTCTTC
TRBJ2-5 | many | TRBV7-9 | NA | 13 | CASSLVLQETQYF | TGTGCCAGCAGCTTGGTTCTCCAGGAGACCCAGTACTTC
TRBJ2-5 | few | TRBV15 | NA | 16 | CATSHGFGSGEETQYF | TGTGCCACCTCTCATGGATTTGGTTCGGGGGAAGAGACCCAGTACTTC
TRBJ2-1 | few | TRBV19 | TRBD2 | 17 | CASSIGLAGGIWHEQFF | TGTGCCAGTAGTATCGGACTAGCGGGAGGGATCTGGCATGAGCAGTTCTTC
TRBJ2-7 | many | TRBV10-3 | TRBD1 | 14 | CAISEPGQSYEQYF | TGTGCCATCAGTGAGCCGGGACAGAGCTACGAGCAGTACTTC
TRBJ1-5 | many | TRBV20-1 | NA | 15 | CSARDLQGSNQPQHF | TGCAGTGCTAGAGATCTTCAGGGGTCCAATCAGCCCCAGCATTTT
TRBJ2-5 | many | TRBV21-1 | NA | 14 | CASSKVRGRETQYF | TGTGCCAGCAGCAAAGTGAGGGGCCGTGAGACCCAGTACTTC
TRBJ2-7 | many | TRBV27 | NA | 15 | CASRHLGWDSYEQYF | TGTGCCAGCAGGCACCTTGGATGGGACTCCTACGAGCAGTACTTC
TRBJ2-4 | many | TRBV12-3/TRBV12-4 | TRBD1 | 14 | CASSRTGSKNIQYF | TGTGCCAGCAGTAGGACAGGATCCAAAAACATTCAGTACTTC
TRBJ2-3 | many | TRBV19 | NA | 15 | CATRAPGHSTDTQYF | TGTGCCACTAGGGCCCCGGGACACAGCACAGATACGCAGTATTTT
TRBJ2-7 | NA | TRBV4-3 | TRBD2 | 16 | CASSQDRTSGLYEQYF | TGCGCCAGCAGCCAAGATCGGACTAGCGGACTCTACGAGCAGTACTTC
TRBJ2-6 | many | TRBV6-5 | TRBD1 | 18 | CASRVTGGVLSGANVLTF | TGTGCCAGCAGAGTCACAGGGGGCGTCCTCTCTGGGGCCAACGTCCTGACTTTC
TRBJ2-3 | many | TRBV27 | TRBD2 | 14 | CASSLRDYRDTQYF | TGTGCCAGCAGTCTCCGGGACTATCGAGATACGCAGTATTTT
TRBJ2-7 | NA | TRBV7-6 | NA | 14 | CASSFGAVSYEQYF | TGTGCCAGCAGCTTCGGAGCCGTCTCCTACGAGCAGTACTTC
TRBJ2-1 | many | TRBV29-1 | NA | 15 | CSVEDGGRVGDEQFF | TGCAGCGTTGAAGATGGGGGCAGGGTGGGCGATGAGCAGTTCTTC
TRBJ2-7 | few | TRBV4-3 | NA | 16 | CASSQAAGSLFYEQYF | TGCGCCAGCAGCCAGGCTGCAGGGTCCTTATTCTACGAGCAGTACTTC
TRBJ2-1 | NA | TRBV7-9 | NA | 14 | CASRAGTDYNEQFF | TGTGCCAGCCGAGCCGGGACGGATTACAATGAGCAGTTCTTC
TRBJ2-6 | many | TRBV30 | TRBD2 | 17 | CAWSGLAEGSGANVLTF | TGTGCCTGGAGTGGGCTAGCGGAAGGCTCTGGGGCCAACGTCCTGACTTTC
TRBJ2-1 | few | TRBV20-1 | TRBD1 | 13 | CSARNQGAREQFF | TGCAGTGCCAGAAATCAGGGGGCGAGGGAGCAGTTCTTC
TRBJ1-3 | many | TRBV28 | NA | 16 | CASSLTKWDSGNTIYF | TGTGCCAGCAGTTTAACTAAGTGGGACTCTGGAAACACCATATATTTT
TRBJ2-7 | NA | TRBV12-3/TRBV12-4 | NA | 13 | CASSSDSPYEQYF | TGTGCCAGCAGCAGCGACAGCCCCTACGAGCAGTACTTC